These T cell receptor beta chains were read from a single sample in a study of glioma-infiltrating T cells after dendritic cell vaccination. The repertoire was sequenced with immunoSEQ multiplex PCR; TCRdb's copy has only in-frame clones and lacks some. Of about 95,000 clones in the sample, over 65% are singletons; the top ten hold around 3%. Sequences were derived from blood, sampled before dendritic cell vaccination. All receptors derive from a human donor with glioblastoma. Both conserved end residues are part of each CDR3. A D gene is named only where the DNA matches it firmly. Some rows have no size entry. The others give once, few or many, or a class for an expanded clone.

d_call	j_call	v_call	clone_size	cdr3_length	cdr3_aa	cdr3_nt
TRBD2	TRBJ2-2	TRBV27	-	17	CASRRRLTSGAPGELFF	TGTGCCAGCAGGCGGCGACTGACTAGCGGCGCCCCCGGGGAGCTGTTTTTT
TRBD1	TRBJ1-1	TRBV7-9	-	17	CASSPLDRGITNTEAFF	TGTGCCAGCAGCCCCCTGGACAGGGGAATTACGAACACTGAAGCTTTCTTT
TRBD2	TRBJ2-7	TRBV4-2	-	19	CASSRETGTSGSWGYEQYF	TGTGCCAGCAGCCGAGAGACAGGGACTAGCGGGAGTTGGGGCTACGAGCAGTACTTC
TRBD1	TRBJ2-7	TRBV5-1	-	15	CASSPGQGAGYEQYF	TGCGCCAGCAGCCCGGGACAGGGGGCTGGCTACGAGCAGTACTTC
TRBD2	TRBJ2-5	TRBV5-1	-	14	CASSSGTSVETQYF	TGCGCCAGCAGCTCCGGGACTAGCGTAGAGACCCAGTACTTC
-	TRBJ2-1	TRBV9	-	17	CASSVVMGEGQANEQFF	TGTGCCAGCAGCGTAGTGATGGGAGAAGGTCAGGCAAATGAGCAGTTCTTC
-	TRBJ2-3	TRBV9	-	16	CASSGLSGSSTDTQYF	TGTGCCAGCAGCGGACTTTCAGGGTCTAGCACAGATACGCAGTATTTT
-	TRBJ1-1	TRBV7-9	-	15	CASSLTQDLNTEAFF	TGTGCCAGCAGCTTGACACAGGACCTGAACACTGAAGCTTTCTTT
-	TRBJ1-1	TRBV7-9	-	15	CASSLARGINTEAFF	TGTGCCAGCAGCTTAGCGCGGGGGATCAACACTGAAGCTTTCTTT
TRBD1	TRBJ2-5	TRBV2	-	14	CASSGPTGVGTQYF	TGTGCCAGCAGTGGGCCGACAGGGGTTGGGACCCAGTACTTC
-	TRBJ2-3	TRBV21-1	-	15	CASSITSGSSDTQYF	TGTGCCAGCAGCATTACTAGCGGGAGTTCAGATACGCAGTATTTT
TRBD2	TRBJ2-7	TRBV6-5	-	16	CASSYARLADSYEQYF	TGTGCCAGCAGTTACGCCCGACTAGCGGATTCCTACGAGCAGTACTTC
-	TRBJ2-7	TRBV6-5	-	14	CASGRIGVSYEQYF	TGTGCCAGCGGGCGCATCGGGGTGTCCTACGAGCAGTACTTC
-	TRBJ2-7	TRBV5-6	few	14	CASSLEPGAYEQYF	TGTGCCAGCAGCTTGGAACCGGGGGCCTACGAGCAGTACTTC
-	TRBJ1-4	TRBV19	-	15	CASSSVGGVDEKLFF	TGTGCCAGTAGTAGCGTTGGGGGCGTTGATGAAAAACTGTTTTTT
-	TRBJ1-2	TRBV5-1	-	14	CASSLSPAGYGYTF	TGCGCCAGCAGCTTGAGCCCGGCGGGCTATGGCTACACCTTC
-	TRBJ1-3	TRBV19	-	19	CASSMIWGGRLSSGNTIYF	TGTGCCAGTAGTATGATTTGGGGAGGCAGACTTTCCTCTGGAAACACCATATATTTT
-	TRBJ2-5	TRBV14	-	15	CASSQGRVFGETQYF	TGTGCCAGCAGCCAAGGTCGGGTGTTCGGCGAGACCCAGTACTTC
TRBD1	TRBJ1-3	TRBV5-6	-	17	CASSFGQDLHSGNTIYF	TGTGCCAGCAGCTTTGGACAGGACCTTCACTCTGGAAACACCATATATTTT
TRBD1	TRBJ2-5	TRBV7-9	-	15	CASRRGAGGLETQYF	TGTGCCAGCAGACGAGGGGCAGGGGGCCTAGAGACCCAGTACTTC